The 17 T cell receptor beta chains reported below all come from one sample, sequenced in a study of T cell changes during pregnancy in multiple sclerosis. This table comes from immunoSEQ multiplex PCR, and its TCRdb copy is limited to in-frame clones, with some not included. The data contain about 59,000 clones, roughly 89% of them singletons. The sequencing input was peripheral blood from another person, used as feeder cells. The source is a human donor whose cells served as feeder cells for cultures in a pregnancy study.

This clone turned up a few times. The genes are TRBV27 and TRBJ1-2, with TRBD1 matching over 7 bases. The germline V gene encodes CDR1 MNHEY and CDR2 SMNVEV (reference sequence). V gave up 3 bases and J gave up 9 bases; unmatched junction bases: 7. This CDR3 contains 13 residues. This chain's CDR3 is CASSLKGARRYTF. The CDR3 DNA follows: TGTGCCAGCAGTTTGAAGGGGGCTAGGCGCTACACCTTC.

The gene calls are TRBV5-1 and TRBJ2-7; D gene ambiguous. The CDR3 length is 13 residues. V was trimmed by 0 bases and J by 5 bases, leaving 9 bases between them. Germline assignment: CDR1 SGHRS and CDR2 YFSETQ. Here the CDR3 DNA reads TGCGCCAGCAGCTTGGCCGTGGAGAACGAGCAGTACTTC. It is translated as CASSLAVENEQYF.

This chain joins TRBV30 and TRBJ2-5; D possibly matches TRBD1 or TRBD2 (5 bases each). The germline gives CDR1 GTSNPN, CDR2 SVGIG (reference sequence). The CDR3 runs to 12 residues. Between the trimmed V and J ends, which lost 6 bases and 9 bases, there was a span of 17 bases. CDR3 in amino acids: CACRGDGAAQYF. The CDR3 DNA sequence: TGTGCCTGCCGTGGGGACGGAGCGGCCCAGTACTTC.

This clone was seen a handful of times. The V call is TRBV7-3, the J call TRBJ1-2; a weak D match, TRBD1 (5 bases). Germline assignment: CDR1 SGHTA and CDR2 FQGTGA. The V and J ends lost 5 bases and 8 bases respectively, with 15 bases between them. CDR3 size: 13 residues. CDR3 region: CASSISGTLGYTF. CDR3 DNA: TGTGCCAGCAGCATTTCCGGGACCTTGGGCTACACCTTC. Full variable domain (outside the CDR3, taken from reference TRBV7-3 and TRBJ1-2): GAGVSQTPSNKVTEKGKYVELRCDPISGHTALYWYRQSLGQGPEFLIYFQGTGAADDSGLPNDRFFAVRPEGSVSTLKIQRTERGDSAVYLCASSISGTLGYTFGSGTRLTVV.

The V and J genes are TRBV29-1 and TRBJ1-2, with TRBD1 matching 12 bases. The CDR3 sequence is 16 residues long. Trimming removed 7 bases from V and 7 bases from J; junction bases left unmatched: 16. The germline gives CDR1 SQVTM, CDR2 ANQGSEA. This CDR3 is CSAETGQGARGSGYTF. DNA of the CDR3: TGCAGCGCTGAGACGGGACAGGGGGCGCGGGGCAGTGGCTACACCTTC.

This chain joins TRBV6-1 and TRBJ2-5; 11 bases line up with TRBD1. The V segment lost 2 bases and the J segment 1 base; nucleotides outside the gene matches: 3. This CDR3 contains 16 residues. The germline gives CDR1 MNHNS, CDR2 SASEGT. CDR3 in DNA: TGTGCCAGCAGTGAAAGGGACAGGGGGGCCCAAGAGACCCAGTACTTC. Protein: CASSERDRGAQETQYF.

The chain employs TRBV10-3 and TRBJ1-1, with D possibly matching TRBD1 (5 bases). The CDR3 extends over 14 amino acids. The germline V gene encodes CDR1 ENHRY and CDR2 SYGVKD. Between the trimmed V and J ends, which lost 10 bases and 2 bases, there was a span of 17 bases. The CDR3 DNA is TGTGCCACGGGAGCGGGGGGAACTAACACTGAAGCTTTCTTT. It translates to CATGAGGTNTEAFF.

This chain uses TRBV5-1 with TRBJ1-6, with D unresolved. The CDR3 has 14 residues. The germline V and J ends were trimmed by 0 bases and 7 bases, with 8 bases remaining between them. Germline assignment: CDR1 SGHRS and CDR2 YFSETQ. CDR3: CASSLVGTNSPLHF. CDR3 nucleotides: TGCGCCAGCAGCTTGGTTGGTACGAATTCACCCCTCCACTTT. The full variable domain, with the rest looked up from reference TRBV5-1 and TRBJ1-6, is KAGVTQTPRYLIKTRGQQVTLSCSPISGHRSVSWYQQTPGQGLQFLFEYFSETQRNKGNFPGRFSGRQFSNSRSEMNVSTLELGDSALYLCASSLVGTNSPLHFGNGTRLTVT.

This clone was observed a single time. V usage is TRBV14 and J usage is TRBJ1-4, with D hard to call. Germline V gene lookup returns CDR1 SGHDN and CDR2 FVKESK. CDR3 size: 14 residues. V was clipped by 2 bases and J by 6 bases, with 10 bases between them. Here the CDR3 DNA reads TGTGCCAGCAGCCAATTCTTGATGGATGAAAAACTGTTTTTT. It codes for CASSQFLMDEKLFF.

This CDR3 is CASSENYEQYF. The CDR3 DNA reads TGTGCCAGCAGTGAAAACTACGAGCAGTACTTC. The chain joins TRBV6-5 to TRBJ2-7; no definite D call. The CDR3 totals 11 residues. Between the trimmed V and J ends, which lost 5 bases and 3 bases, there was a span of 5 bases. Germline V gives CDR1 MNHEY, CDR2 SVGAGI.

This clone was detected only a few times. The CDR3 is CASSHSGRGYEQYF. CDR3 sequence (DNA): TGTGCCAGCAGCCATAGCGGGAGGGGATACGAGCAGTACTTC. The rearrangement uses TRBV7-9 and TRBJ2-7, with TRBD2 matching over 11 bases. V shed 5 bases, J shed 4 bases, and the junction held 4 bases outside the gene matches. The CDR3 has 14 amino acids. CDR1 is SEHNR, CDR2 FQNEAQ, per germline (reference sequence).

The chain recombines TRBV6-4 with TRBJ2-2; D gene unclear. V lost 2 bases and J 0 bases, leaving 1 base between the germline ends. This CDR3 has 13 residues. The V gene's germline CDR1 is MRHNA and CDR2 SNTAGT. The CDR3, as DNA: TGTGCCAGCAGTGACACGAACACCGGGGAGCTGTTTTTT. As protein: CASSDTNTGELFF.

This clone was seen a single time. The rearrangement joins TRBV6-1 to TRBJ2-1; TRBD2 agrees at 11 bases. The V gene's germline CDR1 is MNHNS and CDR2 SASEGT. This CDR3 is 20 amino acids long. J gave up 0 bases and V 3 bases, and 13 bases lay outside the gene matches. The CDR3 bases are TGTGCCAGCAGTGAGCAGGTCAGACTAGCGGGACCACTCTCCTACAATGAGCAGTTCTTC. Protein sequence: CASSEQVRLAGPLSYNEQFF.

This chain connects TRBV7-3 to TRBJ2-2, with D maybe TRBD1 (6 bases). The germline CDR1 and CDR2 sequences are SGHTA and FQGTGA. Trimming pared 5 bases from V and 0 bases from J, leaving 10 bases between. This CDR3 comprises 15 residues. The CDR3: CASSLGTPNTGELFF. DNA of the CDR3: TGTGCCAGCAGCCTAGGGACACCGAACACCGGGGAGCTGTTTTTT.

The chain recombines TRBV11-2 with TRBJ2-3; no clear D gene. Looked up from germline, CDR1 is SGHAT and CDR2 is FQNNGV. V was shortened by 1 base and J by 0 bases, with 5 bases between the two germline ends. The length of the CDR3 is 14 residues. This CDR3 is CASSLVGSTDTQYF. In DNA form, the CDR3 reads TGTGCCAGCAGCTTAGTCGGCAGCACAGATACGCAGTATTTT. Supplemented by reference TRBV11-2 and TRBJ2-3, the full variable domain reads EAGVAQSPRYKIIEKRQSVAFWCNPISGHATLYWYQQILGQGPKLLIQFQNNGVVDDSQLPKDRFSAERLKGVDSTLKIQPAKLEDSAVYLCASSLVGSTDTQYFGPGTRLTVL.

A single count supports this clone. The J gene is TRBJ1-5, the V gene TRBV28; 8 bases agree with TRBD1. The CDR3 is 15 amino acids. The J segment lost 2 bases and the V segment lost 6 bases, leaving 6 bases of the junction unmatched. Germline assignment: CDR1 MDHEN and CDR2 SYDVKM. The CDR3 nucleotides read TGTGCCAGCAGAAAAGGGACAGGTGGCAATCAGCCCCAGCATTTT. It specifies CASRKGTGGNQPQHF.

This clone was recorded once. V is TRBV4-2 and J is TRBJ1-4; perhaps TRBD1 as D (6 bases). The CDR3 is 16 residues long. CDR1 and CDR2 from the germline V gene are LGHNA and YNFKEQ. Trimming pared 6 bases from V and 8 bases from J, leaving 22 bases between. For the CDR3, the DNA is TGTGCCAGCAGGGAGGGGGGATCATCTAATTGGGAAAAACTGTTTTTT. The encoded protein is CASREGGSSNWEKLFF.